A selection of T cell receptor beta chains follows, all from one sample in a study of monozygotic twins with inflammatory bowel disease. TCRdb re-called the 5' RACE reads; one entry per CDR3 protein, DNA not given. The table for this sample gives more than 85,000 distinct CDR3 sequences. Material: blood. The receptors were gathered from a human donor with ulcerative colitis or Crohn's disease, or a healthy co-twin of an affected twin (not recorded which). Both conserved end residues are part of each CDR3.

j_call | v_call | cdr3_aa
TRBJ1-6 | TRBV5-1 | CASSVGQVDSPLHF
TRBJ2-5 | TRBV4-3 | CASSHFGQEETQYF
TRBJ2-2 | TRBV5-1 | CASSLQTNTGELFF
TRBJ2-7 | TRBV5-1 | CASSLAGLEQYF
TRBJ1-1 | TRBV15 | CATSRDWGILVNTEAFF
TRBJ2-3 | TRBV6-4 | CASRRDRFTDTQYF
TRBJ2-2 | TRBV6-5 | CASSYVGAGELFF
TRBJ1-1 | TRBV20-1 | CSAPDGGEITEAFF
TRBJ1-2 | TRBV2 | CASSATNYGYTF
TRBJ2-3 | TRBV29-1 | CSVCPGQTTDTQYF
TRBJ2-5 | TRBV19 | CASRQAGETQYF
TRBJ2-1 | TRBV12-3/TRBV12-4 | CASSLALEGGYNEQFF
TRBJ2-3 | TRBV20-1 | CSASGASGGLTDTQYF
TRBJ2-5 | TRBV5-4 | CASSLGGQGKQETQYF
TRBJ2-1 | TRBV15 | CATSYRLAGENEQFF
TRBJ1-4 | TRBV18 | CASSERLPNEKLFF
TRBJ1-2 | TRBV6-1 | CASSPGGGNYGYTF
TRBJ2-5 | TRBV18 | CASKIQETQYF
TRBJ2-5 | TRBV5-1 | CASSLLGTGETQYF
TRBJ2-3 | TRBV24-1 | CATTLRQGATESSGTDTQYF
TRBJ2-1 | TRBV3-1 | CASSQDHGYEQFF
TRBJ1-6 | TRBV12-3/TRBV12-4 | CASRPTRLANSPLHF
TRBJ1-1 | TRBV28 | CASPPGGQAVTEAFF
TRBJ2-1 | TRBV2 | CASSEVLLIYNEQFF
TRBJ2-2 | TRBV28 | CASGRLISNTGELFF
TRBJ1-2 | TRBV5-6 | CASSLYDSFYGYTF
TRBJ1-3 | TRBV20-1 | CSALRWDRGLDTIYF
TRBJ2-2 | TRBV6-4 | CASSVTGGDTGELFF
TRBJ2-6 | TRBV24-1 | CATSVLLRGANVLTF
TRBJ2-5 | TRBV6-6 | CASSANRVETQYF
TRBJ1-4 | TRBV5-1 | CASSLGDLANEKLFF
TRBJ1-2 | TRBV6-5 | CASSYSPGQGPYGYTF
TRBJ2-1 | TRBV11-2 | CASTPLAGTSYNEQFF
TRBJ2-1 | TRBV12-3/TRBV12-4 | CASSSFREQFF
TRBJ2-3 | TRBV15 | CATSRVGPGLAGTTDTQYF
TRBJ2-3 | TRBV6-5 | CASSYSKEGKDTDTQYF
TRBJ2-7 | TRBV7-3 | CASSMGTGDSYEQYF
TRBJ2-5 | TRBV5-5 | CASSLPRHQETQYF
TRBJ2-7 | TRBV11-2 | CASSLGEAYEQYF
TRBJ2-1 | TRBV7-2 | CASSFQGRGDNEQFF
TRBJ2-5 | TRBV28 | CASSSRAGYETQYF
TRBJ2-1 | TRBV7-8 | CASSFRAENEQFF
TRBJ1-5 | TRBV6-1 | CASSARWDHNNQPQHF
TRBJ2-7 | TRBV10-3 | CAISPSRQGYEQYF
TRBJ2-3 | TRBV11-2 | CASSLVWLAGGRTDTQYF
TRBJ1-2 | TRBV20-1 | CSARGDAGLFGF
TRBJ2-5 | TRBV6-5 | CASSGRGGTQYF
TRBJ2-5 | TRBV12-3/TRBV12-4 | CASSFLFSREETQYF
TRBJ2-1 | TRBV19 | CASNPRDRGRDNEQFF
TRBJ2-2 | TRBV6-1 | CASSAGGNTGELFF
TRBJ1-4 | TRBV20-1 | CSVSSGLFATNEKLFF
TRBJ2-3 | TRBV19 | CASSRDRGPTDTQYF
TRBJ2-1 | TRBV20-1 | CSAKTSGDYNEQFF
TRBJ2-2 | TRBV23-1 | CASRSRTGELFF